This T cell receptor beta chain stems from a study of blood T cell repertoires in COVID-19. This CDR3 comprises 17 residues. V was pared by 4 bases and J by 0 bases, with 10 bases of the junction left unmatched. Per the germline V gene, CDR1 is SGDLS and CDR2 is YYNGEE. TCRdb's table, derived via immunoSEQ multiplex PCR, lists solely in-frame clones and lacks some. Seen here are fewer than 450,000 clones, over 75% observed once, and the top ten hold 2% to 2.5%. Individuals aged about 18 to 100 years were recruited from about two dozen US areas. The specimen was PBMCs or T cells enriched from blood (not recorded which). This rearrangement joins TRBV9 to TRBJ1-3; 7 nucleotides agree with TRBD1. The sequence derives from a woman aged 40 to 50 with acute COVID-19. The CDR3 here is CASSPLVNRGSGNTIYF. CDR3 DNA: TGTGCCAGCAGCCCACTAGTGAACAGGGGCTCTGGAAACACCATATATTTT.